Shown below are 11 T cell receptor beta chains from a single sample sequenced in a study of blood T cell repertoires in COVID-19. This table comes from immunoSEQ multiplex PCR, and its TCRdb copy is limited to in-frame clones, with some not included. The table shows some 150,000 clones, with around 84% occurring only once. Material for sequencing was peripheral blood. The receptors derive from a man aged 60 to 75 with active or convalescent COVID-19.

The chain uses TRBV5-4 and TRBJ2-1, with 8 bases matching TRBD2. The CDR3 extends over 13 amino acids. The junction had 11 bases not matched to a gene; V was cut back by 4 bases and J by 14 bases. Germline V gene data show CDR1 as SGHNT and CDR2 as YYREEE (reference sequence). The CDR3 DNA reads TGTGCCAGCAGCCCGGGTAGCGGGATTATGGAGTTCTTC. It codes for CASSPGSGIMEFF.

This chain's CDR3 is CASSSAGKYGNQPQHF. The CDR3, as DNA: TGTGCCAGCAGTTCGGCAGGGAAGTATGGCAATCAGCCCCAGCATTTT. This chain uses TRBV28 with TRBJ1-5; D might be TRBD1 (5 bases). The germline CDR1 and CDR2 sequences are MDHEN and SYDVKM. V was shortened by 4 bases and J by 2 bases, with 15 bases between the two germline ends. The CDR3 covers 16 residues. Full variable domain (missing parts from reference TRBV28 and TRBJ1-5): DVKVTQSSRYLVKRTGEKVFLECVQDMDHENMFWYRQDPGLGLRLIYFSYDVKMKEKGDIPEGYSVSREKKERFSLILESASTNQTSMYLCASSSAGKYGNQPQHFGDGTRLSIL.

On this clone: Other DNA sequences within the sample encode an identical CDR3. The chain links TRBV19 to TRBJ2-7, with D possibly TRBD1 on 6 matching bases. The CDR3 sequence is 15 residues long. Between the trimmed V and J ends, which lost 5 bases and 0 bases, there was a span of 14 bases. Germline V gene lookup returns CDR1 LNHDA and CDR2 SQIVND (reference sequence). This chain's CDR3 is CASSPGQGPSYEQYF. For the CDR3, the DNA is TGTGCCAGTAGTCCGGGACAAGGACCCTCCTACGAGCAGTACTTC.

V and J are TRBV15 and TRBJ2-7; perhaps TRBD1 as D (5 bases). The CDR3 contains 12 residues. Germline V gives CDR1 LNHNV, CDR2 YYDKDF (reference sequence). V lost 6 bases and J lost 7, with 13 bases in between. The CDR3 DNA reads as TGTGCCACCAGTTGGAAGGGGCAGGAGCAGTACTTC. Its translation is CATSWKGQEQYF.

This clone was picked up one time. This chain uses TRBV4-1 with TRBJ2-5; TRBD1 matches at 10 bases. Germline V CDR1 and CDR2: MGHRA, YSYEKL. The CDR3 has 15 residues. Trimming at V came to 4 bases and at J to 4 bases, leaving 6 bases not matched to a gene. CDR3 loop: CASSLGQGVRETQYF. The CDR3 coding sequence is TGCGCCAGCAGCCTTGGACAGGGGGTACGAGAGACCCAGTACTTC.

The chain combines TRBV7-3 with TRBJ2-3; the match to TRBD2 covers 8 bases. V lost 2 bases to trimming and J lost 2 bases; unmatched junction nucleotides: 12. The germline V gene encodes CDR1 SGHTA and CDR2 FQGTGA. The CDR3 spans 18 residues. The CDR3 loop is CASSLHPGREAATDTQYF. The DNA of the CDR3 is TGTGCCAGCAGCTTACACCCCGGGCGGGAGGCCGCCACAGATACGCAGTATTTT. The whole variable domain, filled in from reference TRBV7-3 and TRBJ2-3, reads GAGVSQTPSNKVTEKGKYVELRCDPISGHTALYWYRQSLGQGPEFLIYFQGTGAADDSGLPNDRFFAVRPEGSVSTLKIQRTERGDSAVYLCASSLHPGREAATDTQYFGPGTRLTVL.

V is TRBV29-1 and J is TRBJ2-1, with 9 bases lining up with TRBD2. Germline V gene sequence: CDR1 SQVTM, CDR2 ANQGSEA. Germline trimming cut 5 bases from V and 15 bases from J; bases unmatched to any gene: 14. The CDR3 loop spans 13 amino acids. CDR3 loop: CSVRSGSLNGGFF. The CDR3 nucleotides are TGCAGCGTTCGTAGCGGGAGTCTCAACGGGGGGTTCTTC.

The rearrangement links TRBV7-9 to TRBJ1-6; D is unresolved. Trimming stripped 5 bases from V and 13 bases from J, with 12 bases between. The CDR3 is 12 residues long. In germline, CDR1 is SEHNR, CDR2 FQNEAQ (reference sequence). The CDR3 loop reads CASSRRSSPLHF. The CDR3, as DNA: TGTGCCAGCAGCCGTCGGTCTTCCCCCCTCCACTTT.

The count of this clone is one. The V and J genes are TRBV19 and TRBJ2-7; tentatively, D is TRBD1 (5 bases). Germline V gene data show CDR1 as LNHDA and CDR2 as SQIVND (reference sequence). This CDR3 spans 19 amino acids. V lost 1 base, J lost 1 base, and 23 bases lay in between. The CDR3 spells CASSIVILGKDRPSYEQYF. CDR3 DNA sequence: TGTGCCAGTAGTATAGTAATTCTGGGAAAAGACAGACCTTCCTACGAGCAGTACTTC.

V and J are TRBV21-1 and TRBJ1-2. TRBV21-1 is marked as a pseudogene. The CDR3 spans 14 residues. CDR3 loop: CASSLAVAGMRRTF. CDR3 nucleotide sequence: TGTGCCAGCAGCTTGGCGGTTGCAGGAATGAGGAGGACCTTC.

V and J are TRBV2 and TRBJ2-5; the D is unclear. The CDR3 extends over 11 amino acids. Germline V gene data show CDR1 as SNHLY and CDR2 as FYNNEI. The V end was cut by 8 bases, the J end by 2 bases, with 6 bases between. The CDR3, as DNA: TGTGCCAGCCTACAGCAAGAGACCCAGTACTTC. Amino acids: CASLQQETQYF.